This note documents a single T cell receptor (beta chain) sequence. What it binds is unknown. This entry belongs to a study of T cell repertoires in cytomegalovirus infection. In TCRdb, the reads were re-called with MiXCR into one record per CDR3 protein. The sample holds about 700,000 distinct CDR3 sequences; 30% to 35% are singletons and the top ten take about 20%. This CDR3 comprises 14 residues. Germline values: CDR1 MDHEN, CDR2 SYDVKM. Between the trimmed V and J ends, which lost 9 bases and 0 bases, there was a span of 12 bases. Findings and limits, study-wide: The cumulative frequency of public TCR beta families distinguished individuals who carried CMV together with the relevant HLA. What dominated the ex vivo response were HLA-C-restricted CMV-specific TCR beta clonotypes.

This clonotype was sampled from a human donor in good health (CMV status not recorded). Some clones in this sample may be carry-over from other donors' samples. V usage is TRBV28 and J usage is TRBJ1-5; unclear D gene. The sample was cultured PBMCs, taken from culture after CMV antigen stimulation. The chain's CDR3 is CARTRQYSNQPQHF. The CDR3 coding sequence is TGTGCCAGAACCCGACAATATAGCAATCAGCCCCAGCATTTT.